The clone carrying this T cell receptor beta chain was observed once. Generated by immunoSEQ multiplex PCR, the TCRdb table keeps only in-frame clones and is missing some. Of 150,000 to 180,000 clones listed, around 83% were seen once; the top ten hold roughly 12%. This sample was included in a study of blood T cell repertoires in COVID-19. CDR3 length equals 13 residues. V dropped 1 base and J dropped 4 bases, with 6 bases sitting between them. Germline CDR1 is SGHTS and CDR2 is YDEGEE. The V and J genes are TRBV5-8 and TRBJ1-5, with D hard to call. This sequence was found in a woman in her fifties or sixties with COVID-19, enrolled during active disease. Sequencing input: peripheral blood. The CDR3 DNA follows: TGTGCCAGCAGCTTGCGGAGAAATCAGCCCCAGCATTTT. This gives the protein CASSLRRNQPQHF.